This TCR beta chain was found in a study of blood T cell repertoires in COVID-19. In the study overall: Whether acute or convalescent, the COVID-19 samples came from the United States, Italy and Spain. T cells, B-cell-depleted T cells, or PBMCs provided the cDNA or gDNA that served as material.

As handled by the study authors: Amplifying reference gene primers gave estimates of nucleated cell counts. Profiling relied on immunoSEQ multiplex PCR, and the TCRdb table lists in-frame clones only, not all of them. The V and J calls and the clone size are those of that table, but D and trimming were determined from the DNA. This table holds about 100,000 clones, about 90% found once. This receptor was identified in a man under 40 in a cohort sampled during active COVID-19. Material: peripheral blood.

CDR3 region: CASSLSIGGDTQYF. The CDR3 bases are TGTGCCAGCTCCCTTAGTATCGGCGGAGATACGCAGTATTTT. The J gene is TRBJ2-3, the V gene TRBV18; D gene unclear. The ends were cut back, 6 bases at V and 5 bases at J, with 15 bases in the middle. From germline, CDR1 is KGHSH and CDR2 LQKENI. The CDR3 is 14 amino acids.